Below, 25 T cell receptor beta chains from the same sample are listed, as sequenced in a study of blood T cell repertoires in COVID-19. Using immunoSEQ multiplex PCR, the repertoire was profiled, and TCRdb retains in-frame clones only, with some absent. The top ten hold approximately 1.2% of the sample, which has around 290,000 clones, approximately 90% seen once. Sequencing was performed on PBMCs or T cells enriched from blood (not recorded which). These receptors were obtained from a woman in her thirties who had recovered from COVID-19.

V and J are TRBV19 and TRBJ2-5; 11 positions agree with TRBD2. Germline CDR1 and CDR2: LNHDA and SQIVND (reference sequence). V lost 3 bases and J lost 2; bases outside the gene matches: 2. This CDR3 region has 15 residues. This CDR3 reads CASSIASGGQETQYF. The DNA of the CDR3 is TGTGCCAGTAGTATTGCTAGCGGGGGGCAAGAGACCCAGTACTTC. Filled out from reference TRBV19 and TRBJ2-5, the complete variable domain reads DGGITQSPKYLFRKEGQNVTLSCEQNLNHDAMYWYRQDPGQGLRLIYYSQIVNDFQKGDIAEGYSVSREKKESFPLTVTSAQKNPTAFYLCASSIASGGQETQYFGPGTRLLVL.

The gene calls are TRBV7-3 and TRBJ2-3; 7 nucleotides align to TRBD1. Germline assignment: CDR1 SGHTA and CDR2 FQGTGA. V gave up 5 bases and J gave up 0 bases; unmatched junction bases: 5. This CDR3 region has 15 residues. The CDR3 DNA is TGTGCCAGCAGCGTTACAGGGGCTAGCACAGATACGCAGTATTTT. Translated, it gives CASSVTGASTDTQYF.

The CDR3 loop reads CASSQDRASGTDTQYF. Written as DNA, the CDR3 is TGTGCCAGCAGCCAAGATCGTGCTAGCGGAACAGATACGCAGTATTTT. The chain combines TRBV3-1 (or the pseudogene TRBV3-2) with TRBJ2-3; 7 nucleotides line up with TRBD2. The CDR3 is made up of 16 amino acids. Germline V gene sequence: CDR1 LGHDT, CDR2 YNNKEL (reference sequence). V was pared by 0 bases and J by 3 bases, with 6 bases of the junction left unmatched.

This chain links TRBV5-1 with TRBJ2-1; 7 nucleotides align to TRBD1. Germline values: CDR1 SGHRS, CDR2 YFSETQ. The trim removed 4 bases at V and 4 bases at J, leaving 8 bases unmatched. There are 15 residues in the CDR3. CDR3: CASSPDRSLYNEQFF. The CDR3 DNA reads as TGCGCCAGCAGCCCGGACAGGAGTCTTTACAATGAGCAGTTCTTC.

The CDR3 DNA is TGTGCCAGCAGCCCGGTCAGGTCCTACGAGCAGTACTTC. It is translated as CASSPVRSYEQYF. The rearrangement uses TRBV27 and TRBJ2-7; D is unclear. CDR1 and CDR2 from the germline V gene are MNHEY and SMNVEV (reference sequence). The CDR3 runs 13 residues. Between the trimmed V and J ends, which lost 6 bases and 1 base, there was a span of 10 bases.

A few counts support this clone. The chain joins TRBV13 to TRBJ1-5, with unresolved D. Per the germline V gene, CDR1 is PRHDT and CDR2 is FYEKMQ (reference sequence). Trimming stripped 4 bases from V and 0 bases from J, with 7 bases between. The CDR3 is made up of 14 amino acids. The CDR3: CASSSTASNQPQHF. CDR3 coding DNA: TGTGCCAGCAGCTCTACAGCTAGCAATCAGCCCCAGCATTTT.

This CDR3 reads CASSLRRREYNEQFF. The CDR3 nucleotides are TGTGCCAGCAGTCTACGACGGCGGGAGTACAATGAGCAGTTCTTC. The chain combines TRBV28 with TRBJ2-1, with 7 positions matching TRBD2. Germline assignment: CDR1 MDHEN and CDR2 SYDVKM. The CDR3 sequence is 15 residues long. With 5 bases clipped from V and 4 bases from J, the junction kept 8 bases outside the gene matches.

The chain uses TRBV5-1 and TRBJ2-5, with a tentative D call TRBD1 (6 bases). The CDR3 totals 14 residues. V dropped 5 bases and J dropped 3 bases, with 14 bases sitting between them. Germline V lookup: CDR1 SGHRS, CDR2 YFSETQ. The CDR3 DNA reads TGCGCCAGCAGTTTAGGGCAGGGGAAAGAGACCCAGTACTTC. Residues: CASSLGQGKETQYF.

The gene calls are TRBV6-6 and TRBJ2-2, with D perhaps TRBD1 (9 bases). Germline V gene sequence: CDR1 MNHNY, CDR2 SVGAGI (reference sequence). V shed 5 bases and J shed 2 bases, with 21 bases lying between them. The CDR3 runs 18 residues. The CDR3 region is CASSPRGGQGPNTGELFF. CDR3 nucleotide sequence: TGTGCCAGCAGTCCCCGGGGGGGACAGGGCCCAAACACCGGGGAGCTGTTTTTT.

The CDR3 loop reads CASRSSGSLYNEQFF. The DNA of the CDR3 is TGTGCCAGCAGATCGAGCGGGAGCCTGTACAATGAGCAGTTCTTC. The rearrangement links TRBV27 to TRBJ2-1; TRBD2 matches at 8 bases. Germline V CDR1 and CDR2: MNHEY, SMNVEV (reference sequence). V lost 6 bases and J lost 4; bases outside the gene matches: 8. The CDR3 length is 15 residues.

The chain has TRBV7-9 and TRBJ1-6; 7 bases align to TRBD1. Germline CDR1 reads SEHNR; CDR2 reads FQNEAQ (reference sequence). This CDR3 contains 13 residues. The V segment lost 6 bases and the J segment 8 bases; nucleotides outside the gene matches: 4. The CDR3 DNA is TGTGCCAGCAGTCCTACAGGGGATTCACCCCTCCACTTT. It yields the protein CASSPTGDSPLHF.

The chain employs TRBV11-2 and TRBJ2-1; TRBD2 agrees at 7 bases. The length of the CDR3 is 16 residues. V was clipped by 9 bases and J by 0 bases; unmatched bases: 11. Germline-derived CDR1 and CDR2 are SGHAT and FQNNGV. The CDR3 DNA sequence: TGTGCCAGTAATTTTATGGGAGGGAGCTCCTACAATGAGCAGTTCTTC. This gives the protein CASNFMGGSSYNEQFF.

This chain connects TRBV6-5 to TRBJ2-1, with 11 nucleotides matching TRBD2. Germline V gives CDR1 MNHEY, CDR2 SVGAGI. J was trimmed by 7 bases and V by 1 base; bases with no gene match: 3. The CDR3 loop spans 15 amino acids. This chain's CDR3 is CASSYFRTSGNEQFF. The CDR3 bases are TGTGCCAGCAGTTACTTTCGGACTAGCGGGAATGAGCAGTTCTTC.

The rearrangement joins TRBV12-5 to TRBJ1-1, with D tentatively TRBD1 (6 bases). This CDR3 has 11 amino acids. From germline, CDR1 is LGHNT and CDR2 FRNRAP. V lost 6 bases and J 7 bases, leaving 9 bases between the germline ends. For the CDR3, the DNA is TGTGCTAGTGGGGTGGACAGTGAAGCTTTCTTT. It codes for CASGVDSEAFF. The variable domain in full, completed from reference TRBV12-5 and TRBJ1-1, reads DARVTQTPRHKVTEMGQEVTMRCQPILGHNTVFWYRQTMMQGLELLAYFRNRAPLDDSGMPKDRFSAEMPDATLATLKIQPSEPRDSAVYFCASGVDSEAFFGQGTRLTVV.

This clone appeared once. This chain's CDR3 is CSVFGTSGSDNEQFF. Written as DNA, the CDR3 is TGCAGCGTCTTCGGGACTAGCGGGAGCGACAATGAGCAGTTCTTC. The chain employs TRBV29-1 and TRBJ2-1; TRBD2 matches at 14 bases. J was trimmed by 5 bases and V by 6 bases; bases with no gene match: 6. CDR1 SQVTM and CDR2 ANQGSEA come from the germline V gene. This CDR3 region has 15 residues.

This chain connects TRBV18 to TRBJ1-1, with 8 positions matching TRBD1. V lost 1 base and J lost 4; bases outside the gene matches: 11. The CDR3 is made up of 17 amino acids. CDR1 is KGHSH and CDR2 is LQKENI in the germline V gene. CDR3 in amino acids: CASSPLSDRDVITEAFF. CDR3 bases: TGTGCCAGCTCACCACTCTCGGACAGGGACGTGATCACTGAAGCTTTCTTT.

The chain joins TRBV7-2 to TRBJ2-1; 8 bases are shared with TRBD2. The V gene's germline CDR1 is SGHTA and CDR2 FQGNSA. The CDR3 runs 17 residues. V gave up 1 base and J gave up 4 bases; unmatched junction bases: 9. CDR3 DNA sequence: TGTGCCAGCAGCTTAGGTCTAGCGGGCGCAAATTACAATGAGCAGTTCTTC. Translation gives CASSLGLAGANYNEQFF.

The J gene is TRBJ1-3, the V gene TRBV7-2; perhaps TRBD1 as D (5 bases). The CDR3 consists of 13 residues. Between the trimmed V and J ends, which lost 1 base and 8 bases, there was a span of 9 bases. Per the germline V gene, CDR1 is SGHTA and CDR2 is FQGNSA. CDR3 bases: TGTGCCAGCAGCTTAGGGAGGGGAGACACCATATATTTT. This encodes CASSLGRGDTIYF.

The rearrangement links TRBV12-5 to TRBJ1-1; 7 bases are shared with TRBD1. The CDR3 is 14 amino acids. Germline CDR1 is LGHNT and CDR2 is FRNRAP. The V gene end was trimmed by 3 bases and the J gene end by 2 bases; junction bases not matched to a gene: 3. The CDR3 coding sequence is TGTGCTAGTGGTTTCGGGACAGTTAACACTGAAGCTTTCTTT. Protein: CASGFGTVNTEAFF. Combining the CDR3 with reference TRBV12-5 and TRBJ1-1 gives the whole variable domain DARVTQTPRHKVTEMGQEVTMRCQPILGHNTVFWYRQTMMQGLELLAYFRNRAPLDDSGMPKDRFSAEMPDATLATLKIQPSEPRDSAVYFCASGFGTVNTEAFFGQGTRLTVV.

The chain is built from TRBV6-1 and TRBJ1-5; 9 positions match TRBD1. CDR3 length equals 13 residues. The J segment lost 12 bases and the V segment lost 0 bases, leaving 3 bases of the junction unmatched. Germline CDR1 and CDR2: MNHNS and SASEGT. The CDR3 reads CASSEALTGGQHF. The CDR3 nucleotides read TGTGCCAGCAGTGAAGCACTGACAGGGGGCCAGCATTTT.

The rearrangement uses TRBV9 and TRBJ2-2, with 10 nucleotides matching TRBD2. V dropped 0 bases and J dropped 1; count of bases not matched to a gene: 0. Germline V gene sequence: CDR1 SGDLS, CDR2 YYNGEE. The CDR3 covers 16 residues. The CDR3, as DNA: TGTGCCAGCAGCGTAGGGACTAGCGGGAACACCGGGGAGCTGTTTTTT. Its protein product is CASSVGTSGNTGELFF. The full variable domain, with the rest looked up from reference TRBV9 and TRBJ2-2, is DSGVTQTPKHLITATGQRVTLRCSPRSGDLSVYWYQQSLDQGLQFLIQYYNGEERAKGNILERFSAQQFPDLHSELNLSSLELGDSALYFCASSVGTSGNTGELFFGEGSRLTVL.

This clone has more than one count but fewer than ten. The V and J genes are TRBV11-2 and TRBJ1-2; tentatively, D is TRBD1 (6 bases). The CDR3 runs to 13 residues. V was trimmed by 4 bases and J by 4 bases, leaving 10 bases between them. Germline loops: CDR1 SGHAT, CDR2 FQNNGV. The CDR3 spells CASSSRQAYGYTF. The CDR3 nucleotides are TGTGCCAGCAGCTCTCGACAGGCCTATGGCTACACCTTC. The full variable domain, its missing parts supplied by reference TRBV11-2 and TRBJ1-2, is EAGVAQSPRYKIIEKRQSVAFWCNPISGHATLYWYQQILGQGPKLLIQFQNNGVVDDSQLPKDRFSAERLKGVDSTLKIQPAKLEDSAVYLCASSSRQAYGYTFGSGTRLTVV.

The V gene is TRBV19, the J gene TRBJ2-2; TRBD2 agrees at 8 bases. The CDR3 has 15 amino acids. Germline CDR1 is LNHDA and CDR2 is SQIVND (reference sequence). The ends lost 7 bases at V and 5 bases at J; junction bases unmatched: 9. CDR3 region: CASTRAGDGTGELFF. The CDR3 DNA is TGTGCCAGTACGAGAGCGGGAGATGGAACCGGGGAGCTGTTTTTT. Full variable domain (rest looked up from reference TRBV19 and TRBJ2-2): DGGITQSPKYLFRKEGQNVTLSCEQNLNHDAMYWYRQDPGQGLRLIYYSQIVNDFQKGDIAEGYSVSREKKESFPLTVTSAQKNPTAFYLCASTRAGDGTGELFFGEGSRLTVL.

The chain couples TRBV19 to TRBJ2-1, with no clear D. Trimming shortened V by 5 bases and J by 7 bases, and 15 bases separated the two germline ends. The CDR3 contains 14 residues. Germline loops: CDR1 LNHDA, CDR2 SQIVND (reference sequence). Written as DNA, the CDR3 is TGTGCCAGTAGTCTACGAGTTACGAGGAATGAGCAGTTCTTC. As protein: CASSLRVTRNEQFF.

This sequence joins TRBV28 and TRBJ2-7; maybe TRBD2 (6 bases). Trimming took 3 bases from V and 1 from J, leaving 28 bases between them. The CDR3 runs to 20 residues. Per the germline V gene, CDR1 is MDHEN and CDR2 is SYDVKM. The CDR3, as DNA: TGTGCCAGCAGTTTGATCAGGGCTTCTTGGCGGGGTAATAGGTCCTACGAGCAGTACTTC. Translating it yields CASSLIRASWRGNRSYEQYF.